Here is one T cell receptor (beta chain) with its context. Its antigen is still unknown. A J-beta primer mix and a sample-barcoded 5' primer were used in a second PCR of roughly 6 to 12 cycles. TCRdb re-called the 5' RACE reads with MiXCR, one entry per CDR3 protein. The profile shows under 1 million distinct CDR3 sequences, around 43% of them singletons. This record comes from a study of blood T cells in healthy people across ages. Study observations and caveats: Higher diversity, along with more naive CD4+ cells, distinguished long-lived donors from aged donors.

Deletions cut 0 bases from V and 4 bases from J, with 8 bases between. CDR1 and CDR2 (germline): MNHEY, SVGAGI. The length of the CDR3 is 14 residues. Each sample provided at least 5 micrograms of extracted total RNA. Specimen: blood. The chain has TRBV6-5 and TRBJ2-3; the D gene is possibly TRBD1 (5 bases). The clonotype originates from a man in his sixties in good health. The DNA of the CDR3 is TGTGCCAGCAGTTACTCGACAGTAGCAGATACGCAGTATTTT. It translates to CASSYSTVADTQYF.